This record looks at one T cell receptor (beta chain) sequence and its context. CDR1 and CDR2 (germline): SNHLY, FYNNEI. Trimming at V came to 2 bases and at J to 5 bases, leaving 9 bases not matched to a gene. The CDR3 sequence is 16 residues long. Authors' methods: Cell counts per sample came from amplifying reference gene primers. Sequencing used immunoSEQ multiplex PCR; TCRdb keeps in-frame clones, though not all of them. V and J calls plus clone size are reproduced from that table; the DNA served to infer D and trimming. Among 200,000 to 300,000 clones listed, around nine tenths were seen once. This sample is part of a study of blood T cell repertoires in COVID-19. Study-wide context: From the United States, Italy and Spain came samples of acute and convalescent COVID-19.

The V and J genes are TRBV2 and TRBJ2-5; 9 bases fit TRBD2. This TCR was recovered from a man aged 35 to 55 who had recovered from COVID-19. Source material: peripheral blood. CDR3 DNA: TGTGCCAGCAGTGAAAGGCGGGAGGGCCGTCGGGAGACCCAGTACTTC. Its translation is CASSERREGRRETQYF.